What follows are 15 T cell receptor beta chains derived from one specimen sequenced in a study of blood T cell repertoires in COVID-19. TCRdb's copy holds only in-frame clones and misses some; the assay was immunoSEQ multiplex PCR. The repertoire holds 40,000 to 60,000 clones, with around 84% as singletons. What was sequenced was peripheral blood. These receptors all come from a man in his forties or fifties with active COVID-19.

The chain has TRBV12-2 and TRBJ1-6; the table's TRBD1 call for D was not verified on the DNA. TRBV12-2 is labeled a pseudogene. CDR3 length equals 17 residues. CDR3 loop: CASRLEDRPVYNSPLHF. The CDR3 coding sequence is TGTGCAAGTCGCTTAGAGGACAGGCCAGTCTATAATTCACCCCTCCACTTT.

V and J are TRBV5-1 and TRBJ2-7; possible D gene TRBD1, 5 bases. Germline lookup yields CDR1 SGHRS and CDR2 YFSETQ. Trimming cost V 0 bases and J 4 bases, with 8 bases left between them. The CDR3 is 13 amino acids. The CDR3 protein is CASSLVSGYEQYF. The CDR3 coding sequence is TGCGCCAGCAGCTTGGTGTCAGGGTACGAGCAGTACTTC.

The chain employs TRBV5-1 and TRBJ2-1, with TRBD2 matching over 8 bases. Germline V gene data show CDR1 as SGHRS and CDR2 as YFSETQ. Losses at the gene ends were 4 bases for V and 4 bases for J; bases not matched to a gene: 7. This CDR3 spans 15 amino acids. The CDR3 nucleotides are TGCGCCAGCAGCCCGGGACTAGGGAATTACAATGAGCAGTTCTTC. Translation: CASSPGLGNYNEQFF. Using reference TRBV5-1 and TRBJ2-1 for the parts outside the CDR3, the full variable domain is KAGVTQTPRYLIKTRGQQVTLSCSPISGHRSVSWYQQTPGQGLQFLFEYFSETQRNKGNFPGRFSGRQFSNSRSEMNVSTLELGDSALYLCASSPGLGNYNEQFFGPGTRLTVL.

The chain links TRBV6-2 or TRBV6-3 to TRBJ1-2; the D gene is possibly TRBD1 (5 bases). V shed 4 bases and J shed 4 bases, with 10 bases lying between them. In germline, CDR1 is MNHEY, CDR2 SVGEGT. The CDR3 runs 13 residues. In nucleotides, the CDR3 is TGTGCCAGCAGTTCTCGACAGTCCTATGGCTACACCTTC. Its translation: CASSSRQSYGYTF.

V gene TRBV10-3 combines with J gene TRBJ2-7, with unresolved D. The germline gives CDR1 ENHRY, CDR2 SYGVKD. Trimming shortened V by 0 bases and J by 6 bases, and 3 bases separated the two germline ends. CDR3 length: 11 residues. CDR3 sequence (DNA): TGTGCCATCAGTGAGTCCCTCGAGCAGTACTTC. The encoded protein is CAISESLEQYF.

The chain has TRBV2 and TRBJ2-3; tentative D call: TRBD2 (6 bases). The germline V gene encodes CDR1 SNHLY and CDR2 FYNNEI. V lost 2 bases to trimming and J lost 0 bases, with 6 bases between them. The CDR3 consists of 14 residues. CDR3 in amino acids: CASSERGSTDTQYF. The CDR3 DNA sequence: TGTGCCAGCAGTGAACGGGGGAGCACAGATACGCAGTATTTT.

The chain joins TRBV7-2 to TRBJ1-5; a possible D gene is TRBD1 (6 bases). Germline V gives CDR1 SGHTA, CDR2 FQGNSA. The V end was cut by 4 bases, the J end by 4 bases, with 11 bases between. The CDR3 has 14 amino acids. CDR3 residues: CASSSGQINQPQHF. In DNA, the CDR3 is TGTGCCAGCAGCTCCGGACAGATAAATCAGCCCCAGCATTTT.

The chain is built from TRBV15 and TRBJ1-4, with D possibly being TRBD1 (6 bases). The CDR3 is made up of 13 amino acids. CDR1 LNHNV and CDR2 YYDKDF come from the germline V gene (reference sequence). Deletions cut 6 bases from V and 8 bases from J, with 13 bases between. CDR3 residues: CATRGGAEEKLFF. The CDR3 nucleotides read TGTGCCACCAGAGGGGGGGCAGAGGAAAAACTGTTTTTT.

The genes are TRBV2 and TRBJ2-7; D ambiguous. CDR3 size: 14 residues. The V end lost 1 base, the J end lost 3 bases, and 10 bases lay between the germline ends. Germline V gene lookup returns CDR1 SNHLY and CDR2 FYNNEI. The CDR3 DNA follows: TGTGCCAGCAGTGAAGAACTCGGGTACTACGAGCAGTACTTC. It specifies CASSEELGYYEQYF.

As to this clone: Other nucleotide sequences from this sample produce the same CDR3. The genes are TRBV6-4 and TRBJ1-2; a possible D gene is TRBD1 (5 bases). The germline V and J ends were trimmed by 0 bases and 8 bases, with 13 bases remaining between them. The CDR3 has 14 residues. Germline CDR1 reads MRHNA; CDR2 reads SNTAGT. CDR3 amino acids: CASSDSTEKHGYTF. CDR3 in DNA: TGTGCCAGCAGTGACTCGACAGAGAAGCACGGCTACACCTTC.

The count of this clone is one. CDR3 DNA: TGTGCCAGCAGCCAAGATGACAGTCTAAAAGAAGCTTTCTTT. It encodes CASSQDDSLKEAFF. The chain employs TRBV3-1 (or the pseudogene TRBV3-2) and TRBJ1-1; tentatively, D is TRBD1 (5 bases). V shed 0 bases and J shed 8 bases, with 13 bases lying between them. Germline CDR1 reads LGHDT; CDR2 reads YNNKEL (reference sequence). The CDR3 loop spans 14 amino acids.

The chain uses TRBV7-9 and TRBJ2-6; possibly TRBD2 for D (5 bases). This CDR3 comprises 13 residues. Germline V gene data show CDR1 as SEHNR and CDR2 as FQNEAQ (reference sequence). With 6 bases removed from V and 8 bases from J, the gap between germline ends came to 11 bases. The CDR3 nucleotides read TGTGCCAGCAGGGGTCCGGGGACCAACGTCCTGACTTTC. Its protein is CASRGPGTNVLTF. Complete variable domain (other parts from reference TRBV7-9 and TRBJ2-6): DTGVSQNPRHKITKRGQNVTFRCDPISEHNRLYWYRQTLGQGPEFLTYFQNEAQLEKSRLLSDRFSAERPKGSFSTLEIQRTEQGDSAMYLCASRGPGTNVLTFGAGSRLTVL.

This chain joins TRBV7-8 and TRBJ2-7, with D possibly being TRBD2 (5 bases). This CDR3 is built from 15 residues. The ends were cut back, 7 bases at V and 3 bases at J, with 19 bases in the middle. Germline CDR1 is SGHVS and CDR2 is FQNEAQ. The CDR3 here is CASTSGLTRDYEQYF. For the CDR3, the DNA is TGTGCCAGCACCTCCGGACTGACAAGGGACTACGAGCAGTACTTC.

A few counts support this clone. V and J are TRBV4-1 and TRBJ1-1, with TRBD1 identical over 9 bases. CDR1 and CDR2 from the germline V gene are MGHRA and YSYEKL. This CDR3 comprises 15 residues. With V trimmed by 2 bases and J by 8 bases, 9 bases remained unmatched. The CDR3: CASSQYGTGRAEAFF. As DNA, the CDR3 is TGCGCCAGCAGCCAATATGGGACAGGGCGAGCGGAAGCTTTCTTT.

V usage is TRBV3-1 (or the pseudogene TRBV3-2) and J usage is TRBJ2-3; 15 bases match TRBD2. CDR1 is LGHDT, CDR2 YNNKEL, per germline (reference sequence). CDR3 size: 19 residues. The J segment lost 1 base and the V segment lost 6 bases, leaving 11 bases of the junction unmatched. This CDR3 is CASSYPGLAGGLGTDTQYF. CDR3 coding DNA: TGTGCCAGCAGTTACCCCGGACTAGCGGGGGGGCTAGGCACAGATACGCAGTATTTT.